The 9 T cell receptor beta chains given below trace back to one sample, sequenced in a study of blood T cell repertoires in COVID-19. The assay was immunoSEQ multiplex PCR, and TCRdb's table has in-frame clones only and misses some. The sample carries approximately 150,000 clones, approximately 81% recorded once. Sequenced input: PBMCs or T cells enriched from blood (not recorded which). The origin of the receptors is a woman aged 50 to 60 who had recovered from COVID-19.

The rearrangement links TRBV19 to TRBJ1-6, with 7 bases matching TRBD1. The CDR3 runs 17 residues. V shed 1 base and J 9 bases; nucleotides not matched to a gene: 12. Germline V gives CDR1 LNHDA, CDR2 SQIVND (reference sequence). The CDR3 DNA sequence: TGTGCCAGTAGTATAGGAAGGGGAGAACAGGGGAGTTCACCCCTCCACTTT. Translation: CASSIGRGEQGSSPLHF.

This clone was observed a handful of times. The chain is built from TRBV5-1 and TRBJ1-1, with TRBD1 as a possible D gene (5 bases). The CDR3 is 12 amino acids. The germline V gene has CDR1 SGHRS and CDR2 YFSETQ. V gave up 1 base and J gave up 8 bases, with 9 bases separating them. This chain's CDR3 is CASSLWGVEAFF. In DNA, the CDR3 is TGCGCCAGCAGCTTGTGGGGGGTGGAAGCTTTCTTT.

The table lists this clone with a count of one. The chain combines TRBV6-1 with TRBJ2-1, with 7 bases matching TRBD2. CDR1 is MNHNS, CDR2 SASEGT, per germline. Trimming took 2 bases from V and 10 from J; bases not matched to a gene: 11. The CDR3 loop spans 15 amino acids. The CDR3 loop is CASSERVAGVGEQFF. In DNA form, the CDR3 reads TGTGCCAGCAGTGAAAGGGTTGCGGGAGTTGGAGAGCAGTTCTTC.

The rearrangement uses TRBV18 and TRBJ1-1, with D tentatively TRBD1 (6 bases). The germline CDR1 and CDR2 sequences are KGHSH and LQKENI. This CDR3 spans 15 amino acids. V was shortened by 3 bases and J by 3 bases, with 14 bases between the two germline ends. This CDR3 reads CASSPLVGGDTEAFF. DNA of the CDR3: TGTGCCAGCTCACCTCTCGTAGGGGGGGACACTGAAGCTTTCTTT.

The rearrangement joins TRBV12-3 or TRBV12-4 to TRBJ1-3; D is ambiguous. The V and J ends lost 5 bases and 6 bases respectively, with 2 bases between them. This CDR3 region has 10 residues. The CDR3 DNA follows: TGTGCCAGCAGTCTAAACACCATATATTTT. Translated, it gives CASSLNTIYF.

The chain is built from TRBV29-1 and TRBJ2-1; D is possibly TRBD2 (6 bases). Germline V gives CDR1 SQVTM, CDR2 ANQGSEA. This CDR3 is 13 amino acids long. Trimming shortened V by 5 bases and J by 9 bases, and 17 bases separated the two germline ends. CDR3 coding DNA: TGCAGCGTTCCCCGGGACTCTGAGGGTGAGCAGTTCTTC. Translation: CSVPRDSEGEQFF.

The chain joins TRBV7-2 to TRBJ1-5, with 7 bases identical to TRBD1. V dropped 3 bases and J dropped 7; count of bases not matched to a gene: 3. Germline assignment: CDR1 SGHTA and CDR2 FQGNSA. The CDR3 is 13 amino acids. CDR3 DNA: TGTGCCAGCAGCTTGCAGGGGGGCCAGCCCCAGCATTTT. Amino acids: CASSLQGGQPQHF.

V is TRBV19 and J is TRBJ1-3; D possibly corresponds to TRBD1 (6 bases). The CDR3 is made up of 15 amino acids. Germline CDR1 LNHDA, CDR2 SQIVND (reference sequence). V dropped 5 bases and J dropped 2 bases, with 13 bases sitting between them. CDR3 loop: CASSPIQGTGNTIYF. The CDR3 DNA reads TGTGCCAGTAGTCCTATACAGGGAACTGGAAACACCATATATTTT. The full variable domain, with the rest looked up from reference TRBV19 and TRBJ1-3, is DGGITQSPKYLFRKEGQNVTLSCEQNLNHDAMYWYRQDPGQGLRLIYYSQIVNDFQKGDIAEGYSVSREKKESFPLTVTSAQKNPTAFYLCASSPIQGTGNTIYFGEGSWLTVV.

This clone appeared a single time. This chain connects TRBV7-2 to TRBJ1-2; 8 nucleotides line up with TRBD1. Per the germline V gene, CDR1 is SGHTA and CDR2 is FQGNSA. The length of the CDR3 is 14 residues. The J segment lost 3 bases and the V segment lost 0 bases, leaving 0 bases of the junction unmatched. The DNA for the CDR3 is TGTGCCAGCAGCTTAGCGGACAGGGACTATGGCTACACCTTC. Protein product: CASSLADRDYGYTF.